These 26 T cell receptor beta chains share one sample of origin, sequenced in a study of blood T cell repertoires in COVID-19. Sequenced by immunoSEQ multiplex PCR; TCRdb stores in-frame clones only, minus some. Among hundreds of thousands of clones listed, 87% were seen once. The sample consisted of PBMCs or T cells enriched from blood (not recorded which). Source of these receptors: a woman aged 30 to 39 with acute COVID-19.

The chain couples TRBV4-1 to TRBJ2-7; TRBD2 matches 11 bases. The germline V gene has CDR1 MGHRA and CDR2 YSYEKL. With V trimmed by 4 bases and J by 2 bases, 4 bases remained unmatched. The CDR3 length is 15 residues. Written as DNA, the CDR3 is TGCGCCAGCAGCCGGGGACTAGCGGCCCCCTACGAGCAGTACTTC. Its translation: CASSRGLAAPYEQYF.

The J gene is TRBJ1-6, the V gene TRBV5-1, with unresolved D. The germline V gene has CDR1 SGHRS and CDR2 YFSETQ. Trimming cost V 0 bases and J 6 bases, with 10 bases left between them. The CDR3 sequence is 15 residues long. The CDR3 here is CASSLAVASNSPLHF. CDR3 coding DNA: TGCGCCAGCAGCTTGGCCGTTGCCAGTAATTCACCCCTCCACTTT.

The chain combines TRBV6-1 with TRBJ2-3, with D perhaps TRBD2 (5 bases). Germline V gene data show CDR1 as MNHNS and CDR2 as SASEGT. Between the trimmed V and J ends, which lost 5 bases and 5 bases, there was a span of 17 bases. The CDR3 has 15 amino acids. The CDR3 protein is CASSTSGERRDTQYF. The DNA for the CDR3 is TGTGCCAGCAGTACCTCCGGGGAACGTAGAGATACGCAGTATTTT.

The chain has TRBV19 and TRBJ1-2; the match to TRBD1 covers 7 bases. The CDR3 sequence is 13 residues long. CDR1 and CDR2 (germline): LNHDA, SQIVND (reference sequence). V lost 5 bases and J lost 6; bases outside the gene matches: 6. The CDR3: CASSSRQGDGYTF. Here the CDR3 DNA reads TGTGCCAGTAGTTCCAGACAGGGCGATGGCTACACCTTC.

The chain joins TRBV10-1 to TRBJ2-1; 8 bases align to TRBD1. This CDR3 is built from 16 residues. V lost 2 bases and J lost 1; bases outside the gene matches: 4. In germline, CDR1 is WNHNN, CDR2 SYGVQD (reference sequence). CDR3 DNA: TGCGCCAGCAGTGAGGGACAGGGAAGATCCTACAATGAGCAGTTCTTC. This codes for CASSEGQGRSYNEQFF.

The rearrangement links TRBV7-6 to TRBJ1-1; D unclear. Germline CDR1 and CDR2: SGHVS and FNYEAQ. The germline V and J ends were trimmed by 0 bases and 0 bases, with 8 bases remaining between them. The CDR3 spans 15 residues. The CDR3 region is CASSLAGLMNTEAFF. The CDR3 nucleotides read TGTGCCAGCAGCTTAGCGGGCCTCATGAACACTGAAGCTTTCTTT.

This chain connects TRBV13 to TRBJ2-4; 7 bases agree with TRBD1. Germline trimming cut 5 bases from V and 2 bases from J; bases unmatched to any gene: 9. Germline CDR1 and CDR2: PRHDT and FYEKMQ (reference sequence). The CDR3 is made up of 16 amino acids. The CDR3 bases are TGTGCCAGCAGCGATCGAGGGGGCTCGACCAAAAACATTCAGTACTTC. Translation gives CASSDRGGSTKNIQYF.

The V and J genes are TRBV7-9 and TRBJ2-1, with TRBD2 as a possible D gene (5 bases). The CDR3 contains 13 residues. V lost 5 bases and J 4 bases, leaving 9 bases between the germline ends. Germline V gene lookup returns CDR1 SEHNR and CDR2 FQNEAQ (reference sequence). The CDR3, as DNA: TGTGCCAGCAGCGTCCGGGGTTACAATGAGCAGTTCTTC. It is translated as CASSVRGYNEQFF.

This chain joins TRBV10-3 and TRBJ1-3; D remains ambiguous. The CDR3 has 16 residues. Germline V gives CDR1 ENHRY, CDR2 SYGVKD. V was shortened by 0 bases and J by 0 bases, with 9 bases between the two germline ends. Here the CDR3 DNA reads TGTGCCATCAGTGAGTCAACGGTCCGCTCTGGAAACACCATATATTTT. Translation: CAISESTVRSGNTIYF.

This chain connects TRBV5-1 to TRBJ1-1; possibly TRBD1 for D (5 bases). Per germline, CDR1 SGHRS and CDR2 YFSETQ. The CDR3 runs 11 residues. Trimming stripped 3 bases from V and 9 bases from J, with 9 bases between. CDR3 loop: CASSSPGQAFF. The CDR3 nucleotides are TGCGCCAGCAGCTCCCCAGGGCAAGCTTTCTTT.

This chain uses TRBV10-3 with TRBJ2-2; D is perhaps TRBD1 (5 bases). Looked up from germline, CDR1 is ENHRY and CDR2 is SYGVKD. The CDR3 is made up of 16 amino acids. V lost 8 bases and J lost 1, with 17 bases in between. DNA for the CDR3: TGTGCCATCCGGTATAGGGGTGGAGAGAACACCGGGGAGCTGTTTTTT. This translates into CAIRYRGGENTGELFF.

The V call is TRBV27, the J call TRBJ2-2; 7 bases are shared with TRBD2. The CDR3 is made up of 16 amino acids. Germline trimming cut 4 bases from V and 1 base from J; bases unmatched to any gene: 6. Germline-derived CDR1 and CDR2 are MNHEY and SMNVEV (reference sequence). The CDR3: CASSSRGGKNTGELFF. The CDR3 DNA sequence: TGTGCCAGCAGTTCCCGCGGGGGTAAGAACACCGGGGAGCTGTTTTTT.

V gene TRBV5-6 combines with J gene TRBJ2-7; 8 bases align to TRBD1. After removal of 4 bases from V and 2 bases from J, the junction contained 5 bases not matched to a gene. The V gene's germline CDR1 is SGHDT and CDR2 YYEEEE. This CDR3 is 14 amino acids long. This CDR3 reads CASSAGTGAYEQYF. The CDR3 region has the DNA TGTGCCAGCAGCGCCGGGACAGGAGCCTACGAGCAGTACTTC.

The J gene is TRBJ1-2, the V gene TRBV5-8, with 7 bases aligning to TRBD1. The CDR3 consists of 16 residues. The J segment lost 0 bases and the V segment lost 3 bases, leaving 8 bases of the junction unmatched. CDR1 is SGHTS and CDR2 is YDEGEE in the germline V gene. The CDR3 DNA is TGTGCCAGCAGCTCCATTACGGACAGGCCTAACTATGGCTACACCTTC. Translating it yields CASSSITDRPNYGYTF. The full variable domain, its missing parts supplied by reference TRBV5-8 and TRBJ1-2, is EAGVTQSPTHLIKTRGQQATLRCSPISGHTSVYWYQQALGLGLQFLLWYDEGEERNRGNFPPRFSGRQFPNYSSELNVNALELEDSALYLCASSSITDRPNYGYTFGSGTRLTVV.

In its sample, this clone was seen a few times. The chain couples TRBV13 to TRBJ1-6; maybe TRBD1 (6 bases). There are 16 residues in the CDR3. The V end was cut by 8 bases, the J end by 8 bases, with 22 bases between. Germline V gives CDR1 PRHDT, CDR2 FYEKMQ (reference sequence). The CDR3 bases are TGTGCCAGCTCGGGACAAGGGATCGGATACTATTCACCCCTCCACTTT. The encoded protein is CASSGQGIGYYSPLHF.

The chain couples TRBV14 to TRBJ2-3; D uncertain. The V gene's germline CDR1 is SGHDN and CDR2 FVKESK. This CDR3 region has 13 residues. Trimming stripped 5 bases from V and 2 bases from J, with 8 bases between. The CDR3 sequence: CASSSPSTDTQYF. The CDR3 DNA is TGTGCCAGCAGCTCCCCTTCCACAGATACGCAGTATTTT.

This chain joins TRBV18 and TRBJ2-1, with 10 nucleotides matching TRBD1. Germline CDR1 reads KGHSH; CDR2 reads LQKENI. With 3 bases clipped from V and 5 bases from J, the junction kept 4 bases outside the gene matches. This CDR3 region has 15 residues. CDR3 nucleotide sequence: TGTGCCAGCTCACCCGGGACAGGGGATGACAATGAGCAGTTCTTC. Amino acids: CASSPGTGDDNEQFF. Looking up the rest from reference TRBV18 and TRBJ2-1 gives the full variable domain: NAGVMQNPRHLVRRRGQEARLRCSPMKGHSHVYWYRQLPEEGLKFMVYLQKENIIDESGMPKERFSAEFPKEGPSILRIQQVVRGDSAAYFCASSPGTGDDNEQFFGPGTRLTVL.

The rearrangement links TRBV5-6 to TRBJ2-2; 9 bases fit TRBD1. This CDR3 has 15 amino acids. V dropped 4 bases and J dropped 6; count of bases not matched to a gene: 7. Per the germline V gene, CDR1 is SGHDT and CDR2 is YYEEEE. For the CDR3, the DNA is TGTGCCAGCAGCACCGGGACAGGGTATGCCGGGGAGCTGTTTTTT. Translated, it gives CASSTGTGYAGELFF.

This clone showed up just a few times. This chain links TRBV7-9 with TRBJ2-1, with 10 positions matching TRBD1. The V gene's germline CDR1 is SEHNR and CDR2 FQNEAQ (reference sequence). The length of the CDR3 is 16 residues. The J segment lost 5 bases and the V segment lost 2 bases, leaving 6 bases of the junction unmatched. The CDR3 loop reads CASSLFRGQGNNEQFF. DNA for the CDR3: TGTGCCAGCAGCTTATTTCGGGGACAGGGGAACAATGAGCAGTTCTTC.

The chain links TRBV24-1 to TRBJ1-1; TRBD1 might be the D (5 bases). V dropped 9 bases and J dropped 4 bases, with 14 bases sitting between them. Per the germline V gene, CDR1 is KGHDR and CDR2 is SFDVKD. The CDR3 extends over 13 amino acids. The chain's CDR3 is CATYAREVTEAFF. The CDR3 nucleotides are TGTGCCACCTACGCCAGGGAGGTCACTGAAGCTTTCTTT.

The chain uses TRBV7-9 and TRBJ1-4; possibly TRBD1 for D (6 bases). The V gene lost 3 bases and the J gene lost 4 bases, with 15 bases spanning the gap. The CDR3 covers 16 residues. The V gene's germline CDR1 is SEHNR and CDR2 FQNEAQ (reference sequence). This CDR3 is CASSLSTGPGNEKLFF. CDR3 nucleotide sequence: TGTGCCAGCAGCTTGTCAACAGGGCCGGGTAATGAAAAACTGTTTTTT.

The chain carries TRBV6-6 and TRBJ2-2; D perhaps matches TRBD2 (5 bases). CDR3 length equals 14 residues. The V end lost 6 bases, the J end lost 7 bases, and 15 bases lay between the germline ends. Per the germline V gene, CDR1 is MNHNY and CDR2 is SVGAGI (reference sequence). For the CDR3, the DNA is TGTGCCAGCAGGGCTCACCTGGGGAGCGGGGAGCTGTTTTTT. Amino acids: CASRAHLGSGELFF.

The chain has TRBV28 and TRBJ1-4, with D uncertain. Trimming took 7 bases from V and 8 from J, leaving 11 bases between them. The length of the CDR3 is 12 residues. Germline V CDR1 and CDR2: MDHEN, SYDVKM. For the CDR3, the DNA is TGTGCCAGCAACGCGAGGCGGGAAAAACTGTTTTTT. Translation: CASNARREKLFF.

The chain joins TRBV11-3 to TRBJ1-1, with D uncertain. Germline V gives CDR1 SGHNT, CDR2 YENEEA. The V end was cut by 2 bases, the J end by 7 bases, with 11 bases between. This CDR3 is built from 13 residues. CDR3 protein: CASSLSSRSEAFF. CDR3 DNA: TGTGCCAGCAGCTTATCTTCTAGGAGTGAAGCTTTCTTT.

This clone was observed once. The chain carries TRBV27 and TRBJ2-2, with D perhaps TRBD2 (6 bases). Trimming left V 1 base short and J 3 bases short, with 12 bases between. In germline, CDR1 is MNHEY, CDR2 SMNVEV (reference sequence). CDR3 size: 16 residues. The DNA of the CDR3 is TGTGCCAGCAGTTTATTGGAGGGGACTGACACCGGGGAGCTGTTTTTT. Amino acids: CASSLLEGTDTGELFF.

This clone was counted once. The gene calls are TRBV3-1 (or the pseudogene TRBV3-2) and TRBJ2-7, with TRBD2 matching over 11 bases. V lost 0 bases and J lost 4; bases outside the gene matches: 5. This CDR3 region has 16 residues. The germline V gene has CDR1 LGHDT and CDR2 YNNKEL (reference sequence). CDR3 sequence: CASSQDRGTSGYEQYF. CDR3 DNA sequence: TGTGCCAGCAGCCAAGATAGAGGGACTAGCGGTTACGAGCAGTACTTC.